A selection of T cell receptor beta chains follows, all from one sample in a study of Ad26.COV2.S vaccination and SARS-CoV-2 variants. Method: immunoSEQ multiplex PCR; TCRdb's copy keeps in-frame clones and lacks some. The table lists 400,000 to 450,000 clones, 80% to 95% of them singletons, with around 4.5% in the top ten. The starting material was peripheral blood, obtained in a trial of Ad26.COV2.S vaccine versus placebo. The receptor set was obtained from a person between 18 and 60 years old who received the Ad26.COV2.S COVID-19 vaccine or a placebo. Both conserved end residues are part of each CDR3. The D gene is left open where the match is weak. Clone size is given for some rows only: seen once, a few or many times, or a class if the clone is expanded.

length	size	V	J	D	DNA	CDR3
14	.	TRBV4-3	TRBJ2-7	.	TGCGCCAGCAGCCCCGAGGACGGTTCCTACGAGCAGTACTTC	CASSPEDGSYEQYF
15	.	TRBV6-4	TRBJ2-5	TRBD2	TGTGCCAGCAGCGAGACAGCGGGAGTGGGAGAGACCCAGTACTTC	CASSETAGVGETQYF
17	.	TRBV25-1	TRBJ2-7	.	TGTGCCAGCAGTGACATATCCGGGACAAAAAATTACTACGAGCAGTACTTC	CASSDISGTKNYYEQYF
13	.	TRBV6-5	TRBJ1-2	.	TGTGCCAGCAGTCGGTCCCTCTGGGGGGGCTACACCTTC	CASSRSLWGGYTF
14	.	TRBV5-5	TRBJ2-7	.	TGTGCCAGCAGCGCAAACGGGTACTCCTACGAGCAGTACTTC	CASSANGYSYEQYF
14	.	TRBV18	TRBJ1-1	TRBD1	TGTGCCAGCTCACCACAGGGGGCGGGCACTGAAGCTTTCTTT	CASSPQGAGTEAFF
13	.	TRBV10-3	TRBJ2-1	.	TGTGCCATCGGGGGAATCGGGGACAATGAGCAGTTCTTC	CAIGGIGDNEQFF
14	.	TRBV7-2	TRBJ2-5	TRBD2	TGTGCCAGCAGGACTAGCGGGTTAGCGGGGACCCAGTACTTC	CASRTSGLAGTQYF
13	few	TRBV19	TRBJ1-6	.	TGTGCCAGTGACAGCGGCGCGGATTCACCCCTCCACTTT	CASDSGADSPLHF
15	once	TRBV4-3	TRBJ2-7	.	TGCGCCAGCAGCCAAGAGCCTAGTGGCCCCTACGAGCAGTACTTC	CASSQEPSGPYEQYF
14	.	TRBV3-1/TRBV3-2	TRBJ2-7	TRBD1	TGTGCCAGCAGCCGACCCGGGACAGCGTGGGAGCAGTACTTC	CASSRPGTAWEQYF
14	many	TRBV15	TRBJ2-7	TRBD1	TGTGCCACCAGCTGGGGACAGGGCCTCTACGAGCAGTACTTC	CATSWGQGLYEQYF
15	.	TRBV7-9	TRBJ2-7	.	TGTGCCAGCAGCCCTCCGGCAGGGTACTTTTACGAGCAGTACTTC	CASSPPAGYFYEQYF
14	.	TRBV7-9	TRBJ2-4	.	TGTGCCAGCAGGGGTGCGGACAACAAAAACATTCAGTACTTC	CASRGADNKNIQYF
15	.	TRBV5-5	TRBJ2-7	.	TGTGCCAGCAGCTGGGACACTGGATCGGGCTACGAGCAGTACTTC	CASSWDTGSGYEQYF
19	.	TRBV28	TRBJ2-6	TRBD2	TGTGCCAGCAGTTTCCCGACTAGCGGGCCCAGCTCTGGGGCCAACGTCCTGACTTTC	CASSFPTSGPSSGANVLTF
14	few	TRBV18	TRBJ2-7	TRBD1	TGTGCCAGCGCCGCCGGGACAGGCTCCTACGAGCAGTACTTC	CASAAGTGSYEQYF
15	.	TRBV7-9	TRBJ2-1	TRBD2	TGTGCCAGCAGCTTAGACAGCGGGAGATTCGATGAGCAGTTCTTC	CASSLDSGRFDEQFF
16	.	TRBV6-2/TRBV6-3	TRBJ2-1	TRBD1	TGTGCCAGCAGTTACTCTGGGACAGGGGGCTTTAATGAGCAGTTCTTC	CASSYSGTGGFNEQFF
11	.	TRBV6-5	TRBJ2-3	.	TGTGCCAGCAGTAAGGGGTATACGCAGTATTTT	CASSKGYTQYF
17	.	TRBV9	TRBJ2-7	.	TGTGCCAGCAGCCCGCCATCCGACAGAACCGGAGGCTACGAGCAGTACTTC	CASSPPSDRTGGYEQYF
18	.	TRBV13	TRBJ1-4	TRBD1	TGTGCCAGCAGCTATTACAGGGGGTTGGAGTCAACTAATGAAAAACTGTTTTTT	CASSYYRGLESTNEKLFF
15	.	TRBV4-1	TRBJ2-1	TRBD1	TGCGCCAGCAAAAACAGGGGGCCTTCGGACAATGAGCAGTTCTTC	CASKNRGPSDNEQFF